The T cell receptor beta chain under discussion was sequenced for a study of T cells expressing NK-cell markers. The study, taken as a whole, reports: In several donors, dominant clonotypes made up 28.3-60.1% of CD3+CD56-NKG2C+ cells. The share of CD8+ T cells held by dominant NKG2C+ clonotypes was 1.0-7.0% in several donors. Specificity for HCMV among expanded NKG2C+ T cell clones was not established.

With respect to this clonotype: The antigen remains unidentified.

The CDR3 spans 16 residues. Germline V gene sequence: CDR1 MGHRA, CDR2 YSYEKL. UMI-tagged 5'RACE template switching yielded the TCR beta cDNA. TCRdb reprocessed the 5' RACE reads and stores each CDR3 protein as one record, lacking DNA. The data show around 100,000 distinct CDR3 sequences, and the top ten clones hold roughly 20%. The receptor was isolated from a woman between 18 and 70 years old in good health. The source material was blood T cells: a sorted CD56 or NKG2C T cell subset, CD4+ or CD8+ T cells, or bulk PBMC T cells (not recorded which). The V call is TRBV4-1, the J call TRBJ2-7; the TCRdb D gene call, TRBD2, has no DNA to confirm it. This chain's CDR3 is CASSPGTSGGPYEQYF.